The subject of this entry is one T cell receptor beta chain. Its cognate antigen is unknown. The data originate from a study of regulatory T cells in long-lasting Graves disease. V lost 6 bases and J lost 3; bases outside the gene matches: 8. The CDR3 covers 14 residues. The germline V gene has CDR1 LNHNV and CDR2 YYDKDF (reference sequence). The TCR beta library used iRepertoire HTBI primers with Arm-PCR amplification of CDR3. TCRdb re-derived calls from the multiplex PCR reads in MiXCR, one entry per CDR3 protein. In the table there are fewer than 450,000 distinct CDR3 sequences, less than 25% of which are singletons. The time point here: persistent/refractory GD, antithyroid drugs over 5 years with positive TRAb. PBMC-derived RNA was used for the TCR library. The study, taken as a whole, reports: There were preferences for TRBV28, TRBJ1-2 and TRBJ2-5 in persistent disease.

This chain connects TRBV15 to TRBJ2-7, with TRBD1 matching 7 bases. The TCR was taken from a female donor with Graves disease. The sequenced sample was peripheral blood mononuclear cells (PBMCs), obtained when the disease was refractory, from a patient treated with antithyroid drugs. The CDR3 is CATRDGTVGYEQYF. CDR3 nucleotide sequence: TGTGCCACCAGGGACGGGACAGTAGGCTACGAGCAGTACTTC. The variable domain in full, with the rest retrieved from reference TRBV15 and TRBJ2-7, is DAMVIQNPRYQVTQFGKPVTLSCSQTLNHNVMYWYQQKSSQAPKLLFHYYDKDFNNEADTPDNFQSRRPNTSFCFLDIRSPGLGDTAMYLCATRDGTVGYEQYFGPGTRLTVT.